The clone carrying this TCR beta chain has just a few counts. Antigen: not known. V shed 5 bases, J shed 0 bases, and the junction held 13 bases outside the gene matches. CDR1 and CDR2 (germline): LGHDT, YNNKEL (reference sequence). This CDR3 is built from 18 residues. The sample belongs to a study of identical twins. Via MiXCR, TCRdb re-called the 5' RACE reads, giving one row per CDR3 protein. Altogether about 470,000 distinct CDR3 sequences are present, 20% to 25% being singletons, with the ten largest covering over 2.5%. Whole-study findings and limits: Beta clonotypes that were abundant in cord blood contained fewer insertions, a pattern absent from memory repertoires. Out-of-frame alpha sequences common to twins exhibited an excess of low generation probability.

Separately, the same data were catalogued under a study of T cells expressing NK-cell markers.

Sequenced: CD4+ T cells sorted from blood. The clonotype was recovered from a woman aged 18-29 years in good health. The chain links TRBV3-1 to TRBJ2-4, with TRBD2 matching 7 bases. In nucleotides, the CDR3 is TGTGCCAGCAGCGGACGGGAGGAGGGCGCACTAGCCAAAAACATTCAGTACTTC. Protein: CASSGREEGALAKNIQYF.